This TCR beta chain is drawn from a study of blood T cell repertoires in COVID-19. Across the study: In each case, the material was cDNA or gDNA derived from T cells, B-cell-depleted T cells, or PBMCs.

Profiling relied on immunoSEQ multiplex PCR, and the TCRdb table lists in-frame clones only, not all of them. The sample contains about 73,000 clones, 80% to 85% of which appear only once. The V end lost 4 bases, the J end lost 1 base, and 17 bases lay between the germline ends. This CDR3 spans 17 amino acids. The V gene's germline CDR1 is SGDLS and CDR2 YYNGEE. The specimen was peripheral blood. The source of this sequence is a human donor in a cohort sampled during active COVID-19. V usage is TRBV9 and J usage is TRBJ2-2; D is possibly TRBD2 (5 bases). CDR3 protein: CASSPRGLSVNTGELFF. CDR3 sequence (DNA): TGTGCCAGCAGCCCCCGAGGGTTGAGCGTGAACACCGGGGAGCTGTTTTTT.